These 23 T cell receptor beta chains came from one sample sequenced in a study of T-cell reconstitution after alpha-beta-depleted transplantation in children (dated by TCRdb to 2016 to 2017). To prepare the library, PCR was applied. Sequencing relied on an Illumina HiSeq 2500. Molecular barcoding was employed in the preparation of TCR libraries, with unique molecular identifiers being used to normalize TCRbeta repertoire quantification. TCRdb reanalyzed the raw reads on its own, using fastp at Q25 for trimming and MiXCR for clone calling, and kept in-frame beta chains. Here each entry gathers all rows of one CDR3 protein and keeps the most common genes and DNA. This sample is represented by 200,000 to 250,000 distinct CDR3 sequences; roughly a tenth of them were singletons. Of the sample, about 6.2% is held by the ten largest clones. Material: PBMCs from the stem cell graft donor, obtained from the stem cell graft. Source of these receptors: a human donor who donated a stem cell graft to a child with acute lymphoblastic leukemia.

Ten or more counts support this clonotype. The J gene is TRBJ2-1, the V gene TRBV11-2; 10 bases line up with TRBD2. Germline CDR1 and CDR2: SGHAT and FQNNGV. The V and J ends lost 4 bases and 4 bases, in that order; junction bases with no gene match: 16. The CDR3 is 19 residues long. CDR3 amino acids: CASSSIGHSGTSVYNEQFF. CDR3 nucleotide sequence: TGTGCCAGCAGCTCAATTGGGCACTCCGGGACTAGCGTGTACAATGAGCAGTTCTTC.

This clonotype was seen a few times. The chain is built from TRBV6-1 and TRBJ1-1; D is unresolved. The CDR3 contains 13 residues. Germline V gene lookup returns CDR1 MNHNS and CDR2 SASEGT. V shed 5 bases and J shed 6 bases, with 13 bases lying between them. The CDR3, as DNA: TGTGCCAGCAGTACCCGGCTGGAGGCTGAAGCTTTCTTT. Protein product: CASSTRLEAEAFF.

In this sample, this clonotype turned up a few times. This rearrangement joins TRBV15 to TRBJ2-5; D possibly corresponds to TRBD2 (6 bases). The CDR3 spans 15 residues. CDR1 and CDR2 (germline): LNHNV, YYDKDF (reference sequence). Trimming removed 0 bases at V and 3 bases at J, with 11 bases between. The CDR3 coding sequence is TGTGCCACCAGCAGAGATCCTCGGGGGAAAGAGACCCAGTACTTC. Translated: CATSRDPRGKETQYF.

This clonotype has ten or more counts. The chain couples TRBV5-5 to TRBJ2-1, with 7 bases that match TRBD1. This CDR3 is 15 amino acids long. Germline V gene sequence: CDR1 SGHKS, CDR2 YYEKEE (reference sequence). V was clipped by 0 bases and J by 3 bases; unmatched bases: 3. The chain's CDR3 is CASSLEGANYNEQFF. Here the CDR3 DNA reads TGTGCCAGCAGCTTGGAGGGGGCTAACTACAATGAGCAGTTCTTC.

This clonotype was counted a few times. The V and J genes are TRBV7-6 and TRBJ2-1; TRBD1 matches at 11 bases. The CDR3 extends over 16 amino acids. CDR1 is SGHVS, CDR2 FNYEAQ, per germline. Trimming took 2 bases from V and 4 from J; bases not matched to a gene: 4. The CDR3: CASSLIGTGGYNEQFF. The CDR3 DNA reads TGTGCCAGCAGCTTAATAGGGACAGGGGGGTACAATGAGCAGTTCTTC.

Only a few counts were recorded for this clonotype. The chain carries TRBV7-8 and TRBJ2-7; D tentatively fits TRBD1 or TRBD2 (5 bases each). The CDR3 contains 15 residues. Trimming shortened V by 4 bases and J by 0 bases, and 13 bases separated the two germline ends. Germline V gene sequence: CDR1 SGHVS, CDR2 FQNEAQ. The DNA for the CDR3 is TGTGCCAGCAGCTCTTCCGGGACCCTCTCCTACGAGCAGTACTTC. It encodes CASSSSGTLSYEQYF.

This chain joins TRBV15 and TRBJ2-1; the D is unclear. The CDR3 sequence is 11 residues long. Germline V gene data show CDR1 as LNHNV and CDR2 as YYDKDF (reference sequence). V was pared by 3 bases and J by 5 bases, with 2 bases between. The CDR3 loop is CATSRDNEQFF. The DNA for the CDR3 is TGTGCCACCAGCAGGGACAATGAGCAGTTCTTC.

This clonotype was counted only a few times. Written as DNA, the CDR3 is TGTGCCAGCAGCCAAGGGGGCTTGTTGAACACTGAAGCTTTCTTT. This codes for CASSQGGLLNTEAFF. This chain connects TRBV3-1 to TRBJ1-1, with a possible D match to TRBD1 (5 bases). CDR3 length: 15 amino acids. CDR1 and CDR2 (germline): LGHDT, YNNKEL (reference sequence). Trimming shortened V by 1 base and J by 0 bases, and 9 bases separated the two germline ends.

The rearrangement uses TRBV29-1 and TRBJ1-2; D possibly corresponds to TRBD1 (6 bases). The CDR3 extends over 12 amino acids. Per germline, CDR1 SQVTM and CDR2 ANQGSEA. V lost 5 bases and J lost 3, with 10 bases in between. The CDR3 DNA follows: TGCAGCGTTCAGGGGTATGACTATGGCTACACCTTC. This gives the protein CSVQGYDYGYTF.

J is TRBJ2-5 and V is TRBV11-2, with 7 bases matching TRBD1. Germline trimming cut 0 bases from V and 2 bases from J; bases unmatched to any gene: 9. The CDR3 spans 17 residues. Germline-derived CDR1 and CDR2 are SGHAT and FQNNGV. CDR3 coding DNA: TGTGCCAGCAGCTTAGATCCAAAGCGGACAGGTCAAGAGACCCAGTACTTC. Translation: CASSLDPKRTGQETQYF.

This clonotype showed up many times. V is TRBV20-1 and J is TRBJ2-7; 8 nucleotides line up with TRBD1. The trim removed 7 bases at V and 4 bases at J, leaving 9 bases unmatched. Germline values: CDR1 DFQATT, CDR2 SNEGSKA (reference sequence). CDR3 length equals 13 residues. The CDR3 DNA sequence: TGCAGTGTCCGGGACAGGAGCAAATACGAGCAGTACTTC. This sequence encodes CSVRDRSKYEQYF.

In its sample, this clonotype was seen once. It is unclear where the CDR3 begins or ends on the DNA, so no DNA is shown, and the CDR3 is as TCRdb lists it. The gene calls are TRBV23-1 and TRBJ2-2; the table calls TRBD1, which could not be checked here. TRBV23-1 is noted as an ORF with a role that remains uncertain. The CDR3 is 16 amino acids long, termini counted. This CDR3 reads CASSQWRGWLRGAVFF.

In its sample, this clonotype was seen many times. V is TRBV5-1 and J is TRBJ2-1; 9 nucleotides match TRBD2. The CDR3 spans 13 residues. V was clipped by 4 bases and J by 6 bases; unmatched bases: 2. The germline CDR1 and CDR2 sequences are SGHRS and YFSETQ. For the CDR3, the DNA is TGCGCCAGCAGCCAGACTAGCGGCAATGAGCAGTTCTTC. It encodes CASSQTSGNEQFF.

This clonotype has ten or more counts. The chain employs TRBV19 and TRBJ1-1; a possible D gene is TRBD1 (6 bases). V shed 6 bases and J shed 4 bases, with 9 bases lying between them. CDR1 LNHDA and CDR2 SQIVND come from the germline V gene (reference sequence). This CDR3 has 12 amino acids. CDR3 region: CASSTGITEAFF. CDR3 nucleotides: TGTGCCAGTAGCACAGGGATCACTGAAGCTTTCTTT.

This rearrangement joins TRBV5-6 to TRBJ2-7; 10 nucleotides align to TRBD1. Germline assignment: CDR1 SGHDT and CDR2 YYEEEE. Trimming removed 4 bases from V and 2 bases from J; junction bases left unmatched: 6. The CDR3 totals 15 residues. CDR3: CASSPGTGVTYEQYF. CDR3 sequence (DNA): TGTGCCAGCAGCCCTGGGACAGGGGTCACCTACGAGCAGTACTTC.

This clonotype was recorded at least ten times. The chain joins TRBV29-1 to TRBJ2-2; D might be TRBD2 (5 bases). The V gene's germline CDR1 is SQVTM and CDR2 ANQGSEA. Trimming left V 7 bases short and J 4 bases short, with 16 bases between. The CDR3 length is 14 residues. The CDR3 region is CSASDERLTGELFF. CDR3 bases: TGCAGCGCCTCGGACGAGCGGCTCACCGGGGAGCTGTTTTTT.

This clonotype was found many times. The chain uses TRBV5-1 and TRBJ1-1, with a tentative D call TRBD1 (5 bases). The CDR3 contains 14 residues. Trimming removed 4 bases at V and 4 bases at J, with 14 bases between. Germline V CDR1 and CDR2: SGHRS, YFSETQ. CDR3 amino acids: CASSPGPGSTEAFF. CDR3 bases: TGCGCCAGCAGCCCTGGGCCAGGGAGCACTGAAGCTTTCTTT.

The V and J genes are TRBV20-1 and TRBJ1-2; D unresolved. The CDR3 spans 14 residues. Trimming left V 1 base short and J 3 bases short, with 12 bases between. The germline CDR1 and CDR2 sequences are DFQATT and SNEGSKA (reference sequence). CDR3 coding DNA: TGCAGTGCTAGAGGAGTTCAGAGCCACTATGGCTACACCTTC. Amino acids: CSARGVQSHYGYTF.

This clonotype was seen only a few times. The genes are TRBV18 and TRBJ2-3; 7 bases match TRBD1. Per germline, CDR1 KGHSH and CDR2 LQKENI. CDR3 length: 15 amino acids. The V gene end was trimmed by 4 bases and the J gene end by 4 bases; junction bases not matched to a gene: 8. CDR3 nucleotides: TGTGCCAGCTCACGCTCGCGAACAGGGGCAGATACGCAGTATTTT. It codes for CASSRSRTGADTQYF.

The chain's CDR3 is CASSEGYSNQPQHF. For the CDR3, the DNA is TGCGCCAGCAGTGAGGGGTATAGCAATCAGCCCCAGCATTTT. The rearrangement links TRBV5-1 to TRBJ1-5; possible D gene TRBD1, 5 bases. The CDR3 loop spans 14 amino acids. V shed 5 bases and J shed 0 bases, with 9 bases lying between them. The germline V gene encodes CDR1 SGHRS and CDR2 YFSETQ.

There are many counts of this clonotype. The rearrangement links TRBV27 to TRBJ2-2; D is uncertain. CDR1 MNHEY and CDR2 SMNVEV come from the germline V gene (reference sequence). Between the trimmed V and J ends, which lost 6 bases and 6 bases, there was a span of 14 bases. This CDR3 region has 14 residues. This CDR3 is CASSPLQAAGELFF. CDR3 nucleotide sequence: TGTGCCAGCAGCCCACTTCAGGCAGCCGGGGAGCTGTTTTTT.

Here the CDR3 reads CASSLDLGRGGQETQYF. CDR3 bases: TGTGCCAGCAGCTTAGACCTGGGGCGGGGGGGCCAAGAGACCCAGTACTTC. This rearrangement joins TRBV11-2 to TRBJ2-5; 9 positions agree with TRBD2. The junction had 6 bases not matched to a gene; V was cut back by 0 bases and J by 1 base. From germline, CDR1 is SGHAT and CDR2 FQNNGV. The CDR3 runs 17 residues.

This clonotype was counted many times. V gene TRBV12-3 or TRBV12-4 combines with J gene TRBJ2-7; a weak D match, TRBD2 (7 bases). The CDR3 totals 14 residues. Between the trimmed V and J ends, which lost 6 bases and 3 bases, there was a span of 15 bases. DNA for the CDR3: TGTGCCAGCAGAGAAAGGGGAGGGGGCTACGAGCAGTACTTC. It is translated as CASRERGGGYEQYF.